These 21 T cell receptor beta chains came from one sample sequenced in a study of cytomegalovirus exposure and HLA in healthy donors. PCR was performed using 60 Vbeta and 13 Jbeta primers. The method was immunoSEQ multiplex PCR; TCRdb's version includes in-frame clones alone and lacks a portion of them. The sample has about 40,000 clones, approximately 70% seen once. The specimen sequenced was PBMCs. The receptor set was obtained from a man in his forties in good health and CMV-seronegative.

This clone was detected a few times. The chain uses TRBV4-3 and TRBJ2-6; tentative D call: TRBD1 (5 bases). This CDR3 spans 16 amino acids. V lost 4 bases and J lost 0, with 10 bases in between. Germline loops: CDR1 LGHNA, CDR2 YSLEER. Here the CDR3 DNA reads TGCGCCAGCAGCCGACAACAGGCCTCTGGGGCCAACGTCCTGACTTTC. Amino acid sequence: CASSRQQASGANVLTF.

J is TRBJ2-3 and V is TRBV5-1; 8 nucleotides match TRBD1. Germline V lookup: CDR1 SGHRS, CDR2 YFSETQ. CDR3 size: 17 residues. Germline trimming cut 2 bases from V and 3 bases from J; bases unmatched to any gene: 11. The DNA for the CDR3 is TGCGCCAGCAGCTTAAGATACAATACAGGGGGAACAGATACGCAGTATTTT. Its protein is CASSLRYNTGGTDTQYF. Full variable domain (remainder filled in from reference TRBV5-1 and TRBJ2-3): KAGVTQTPRYLIKTRGQQVTLSCSPISGHRSVSWYQQTPGQGLQFLFEYFSETQRNKGNFPGRFSGRQFSNSRSEMNVSTLELGDSALYLCASSLRYNTGGTDTQYFGPGTRLTVL.

The chain combines TRBV6-5 with TRBJ1-1; unclear D gene. V lost 2 bases, J lost 1 base, and 8 bases lay in between. Germline CDR1 reads MNHEY; CDR2 reads SVGAGI. The CDR3 has 14 residues. The CDR3 spells CASSYDTKNTEAFF. DNA of the CDR3: TGTGCCAGCAGTTACGACACCAAGAACACTGAAGCTTTCTTT.

This clone was seen only a few times. This rearrangement joins TRBV6-5 to TRBJ2-7, with D possibly matching TRBD2 (5 bases). V shed 2 bases and J shed 4 bases, with 6 bases lying between them. The CDR3 is made up of 12 amino acids. CDR1 and CDR2 (germline): MNHEY, SVGAGI. The CDR3 loop reads CASSYPGYEQYF. CDR3 nucleotide sequence: TGTGCCAGCAGTTACCCGGGATACGAGCAGTACTTC.

This chain uses TRBV4-1 with TRBJ1-2; 9 nucleotides match TRBD1. The CDR3 has 15 amino acids. The V gene end was trimmed by 3 bases and the J gene end by 8 bases; junction bases not matched to a gene: 10. Germline loops: CDR1 MGHRA, CDR2 YSYEKL. CDR3 region: CASSQRDREGVGYTF. CDR3 coding DNA: TGCGCCAGCAGCCAGAGGGACAGGGAGGGAGTGGGCTACACCTTC.

The V call is TRBV4-3, the J call TRBJ2-1; 9 bases fit TRBD2. J gave up 6 bases and V 0 bases, and 9 bases lay outside the gene matches. CDR1 is LGHNA and CDR2 is YSLEER in the germline V gene. The CDR3 has 17 amino acids. CDR3 sequence reads: CASSQEPAGTSSNEQFF. The CDR3 coding sequence is TGCGCCAGCAGCCAAGAGCCGGCCGGGACTAGCAGCAATGAGCAGTTCTTC.

This clone showed up just once. The V and J genes are TRBV14 and TRBJ1-1; D is perhaps TRBD1 (6 bases). V gave up 0 bases and J gave up 5 bases, with 13 bases separating them. There are 15 residues in the CDR3. Germline V CDR1 and CDR2: SGHDN, FVKESK. CDR3 DNA: TGTGCCAGCAGCCAAGAGCTTGGGGGCGGAACTGAAGCTTTCTTT. It codes for CASSQELGGGTEAFF.

On this clone itself: An end of the junction differs from the germline gene, which may be a read error. The V call is TRBV7-9, the J call TRBJ1-1; TRBD1 might be the D (5 bases). Germline V gene sequence: CDR1 SEHNR, CDR2 FQNEAQ (reference sequence). The CDR3 sequence is 13 residues long. CDR3 amino acids: CSSSSGRAYEAFF. For the CDR3, the DNA is TGTTCCAGCAGCTCTGGCAGGGCTTATGAAGCTTTCTTT.

V usage is TRBV4-3 and J usage is TRBJ2-7; no clear D. CDR1 is LGHNA and CDR2 is YSLEER in the germline V gene. Between the trimmed V and J ends, which lost 0 bases and 2 bases, there was a span of 8 bases. The CDR3 has 14 residues. CDR3 loop: CASSQDPTAYEQYF. The CDR3 DNA sequence: TGCGCCAGCAGCCAAGACCCCACAGCCTACGAGCAGTACTTC.

Regarding this clone: One junction end does not reproduce the germline sequence, and a read error may be involved. The rearrangement joins TRBV25-1 to TRBJ2-7; 9 positions agree with TRBD1. Looked up from germline, CDR1 is MGHDK and CDR2 is SYGVNS. The CDR3 runs to 15 residues. CDR3 DNA sequence: TGTGCCAGCGGTGACCCCCGGGACAGGGCTTTTCTGCAGTACTTC. Amino acids: CASGDPRDRAFLQYF.

The V and J genes are TRBV6-1 and TRBJ2-3; D unresolved. The CDR3 spans 13 residues. Trimming removed 6 bases at V and 10 bases at J, with 17 bases between. The germline CDR1 and CDR2 sequences are MNHNS and SASEGT. The CDR3 sequence is CASRALTSGAQYF. CDR3 coding DNA: TGTGCCAGCAGAGCATTGACCTCCGGAGCGCAGTATTTT.

In the case of this clone: Other DNA sequences within the sample encode an identical CDR3. V and J are TRBV7-3 and TRBJ2-7; D possibly corresponds to TRBD1 (6 bases). V lost 0 bases, J lost 1 base, and 7 bases lay in between. CDR3 length equals 14 residues. Germline V gene data show CDR1 as SGHTA and CDR2 as FQGTGA. Written as DNA, the CDR3 is TGTGCCAGCAGCTTAACGGACAGTTCCTACGAGCAGTACTTC. Its protein product is CASSLTDSSYEQYF.

The V and J genes are TRBV5-1 and TRBJ2-1; 7 bases agree with TRBD1. From germline, CDR1 is SGHRS and CDR2 YFSETQ. Trimming took 4 bases from V and 6 from J; bases not matched to a gene: 7. This CDR3 has 14 residues. The CDR3 protein is CASSKNPGGNEQFF. CDR3 bases: TGCGCCAGCAGCAAAAATCCAGGGGGCAATGAGCAGTTCTTC.

The sample holds a few counts of this clone. CDR3 coding DNA: TGTGCCAGCAGACTAGCGAACACAGATACGCAGTATTTT. It encodes CASRLANTDTQYF. V and J are TRBV2 and TRBJ2-3; 7 bases match TRBD2. V dropped 6 bases and J dropped 2; count of bases not matched to a gene: 2. CDR3 size: 13 residues. Germline-derived CDR1 and CDR2 are SNHLY and FYNNEI.

The gene calls are TRBV30 and TRBJ1-2; no clear D gene. This CDR3 contains 13 residues. The V end was cut by 0 bases, the J end by 5 bases, with 10 bases between. Germline V CDR1 and CDR2: GTSNPN, SVGIG (reference sequence). The CDR3 DNA reads as TGTGCCTGGAGTGTAAGCTCGCGGTATGGCTACACCTTC. It yields the protein CAWSVSSRYGYTF.

The V call is TRBV2, the J call TRBJ1-5; D is undetermined. The CDR3 loop spans 14 amino acids. CDR1 and CDR2 (germline): SNHLY, FYNNEI. V shed 6 bases and J shed 7 bases, with 16 bases lying between them. CDR3 in amino acids: CASSSEAPGQPQHF. CDR3 DNA sequence: TGTGCCAGCAGCTCTGAGGCTCCCGGGCAGCCCCAGCATTTT.

The rearrangement uses TRBV14 and TRBJ2-7; D is ambiguous. Germline CDR1 SGHDN, CDR2 FVKESK. V was clipped by 1 base and J by 2 bases, with 3 bases between them. There are 12 residues in the CDR3. The CDR3 sequence is CASSQGTYEQYF. The CDR3 DNA is TGTGCCAGCAGCCAAGGTACCTACGAGCAGTACTTC.

V and J are TRBV5-4 and TRBJ2-2, with D maybe TRBD1 (6 bases). The CDR3 is 14 residues long. The V end was cut by 9 bases, the J end by 3 bases, with 15 bases between. Germline V gene sequence: CDR1 SGHNT, CDR2 YYREEE (reference sequence). CDR3 in amino acids: CATQSDSHTGELFF. The CDR3 DNA is TGTGCCACTCAATCGGACAGCCACACCGGGGAGCTGTTTTTT.

DNA of the CDR3: TGCGCCAGCAGCTTGGGGAGCGGGGGGATCCAAGAGACCCAGTACTTC. This sequence encodes CASSLGSGGIQETQYF. The chain recombines TRBV5-1 with TRBJ2-5; TRBD2 matches 9 bases. J gave up 1 base and V 0 bases, and 4 bases lay outside the gene matches. CDR1 is SGHRS and CDR2 is YFSETQ in the germline V gene. This CDR3 contains 16 residues.

This chain joins TRBV10-3 and TRBJ1-1; D may be TRBD1 (6 bases). From germline, CDR1 is ENHRY and CDR2 SYGVKD. The germline V and J ends were trimmed by 11 bases and 1 base, with 14 bases remaining between them. The CDR3 loop spans 13 amino acids. As DNA, the CDR3 is TGTGCCGCCCGGGGACAACCGAACACTGAAGCTTTCTTT. It yields the protein CAARGQPNTEAFF.

The chain employs TRBV7-2 and TRBJ1-5; TRBD1 aligns across 8 bases. V was clipped by 2 bases and J by 3 bases; unmatched bases: 3. The germline V gene has CDR1 SGHTA and CDR2 FQGNSA. The CDR3 contains 15 residues. CDR3 nucleotide sequence: TGTGCCAGCAGCTTAAACAGGGGGAACAATCAGCCCCAGCATTTT. Translation: CASSLNRGNNQPQHF.